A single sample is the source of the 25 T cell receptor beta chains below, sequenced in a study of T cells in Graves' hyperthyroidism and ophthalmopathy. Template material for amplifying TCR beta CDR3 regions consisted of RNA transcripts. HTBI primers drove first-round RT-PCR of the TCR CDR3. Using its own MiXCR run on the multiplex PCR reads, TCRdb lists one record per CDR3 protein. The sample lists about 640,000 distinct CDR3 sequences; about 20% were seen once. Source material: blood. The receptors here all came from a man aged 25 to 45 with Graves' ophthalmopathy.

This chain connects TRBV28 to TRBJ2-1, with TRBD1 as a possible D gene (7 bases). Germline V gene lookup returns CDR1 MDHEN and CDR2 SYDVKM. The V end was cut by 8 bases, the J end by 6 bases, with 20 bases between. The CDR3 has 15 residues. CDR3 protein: CASSRGGGGRNEQFF. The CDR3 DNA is TGTGCCAGCTCGCGAGGAGGAGGGGGCCGCAATGAGCAGTTCTTC.

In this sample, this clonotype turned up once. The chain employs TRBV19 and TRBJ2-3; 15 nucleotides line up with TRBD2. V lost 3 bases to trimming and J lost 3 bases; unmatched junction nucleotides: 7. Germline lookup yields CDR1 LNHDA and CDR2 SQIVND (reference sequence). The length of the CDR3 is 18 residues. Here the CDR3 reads CASSMSGLAGGSTDTQYF. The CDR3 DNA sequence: TGTGCCAGTAGTATGTCGGGACTAGCGGGAGGATCGACAGATACGCAGTATTTT.

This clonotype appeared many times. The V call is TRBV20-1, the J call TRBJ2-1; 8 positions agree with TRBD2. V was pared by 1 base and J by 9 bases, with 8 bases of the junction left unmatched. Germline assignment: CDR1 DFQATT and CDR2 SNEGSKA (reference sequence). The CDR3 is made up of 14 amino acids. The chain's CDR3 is CSARAPGLDSEQFF. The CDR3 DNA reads TGCAGTGCTAGAGCTCCGGGACTAGATAGTGAGCAGTTCTTC.

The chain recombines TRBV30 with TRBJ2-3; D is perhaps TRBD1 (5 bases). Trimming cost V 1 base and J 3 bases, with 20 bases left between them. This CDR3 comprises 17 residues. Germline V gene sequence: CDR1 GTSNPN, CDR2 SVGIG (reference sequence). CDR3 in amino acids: CAWSDIQGGKWTDTQYF. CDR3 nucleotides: TGTGCCTGGAGTGATATCCAGGGTGGGAAGTGGACAGATACGCAGTATTTT.

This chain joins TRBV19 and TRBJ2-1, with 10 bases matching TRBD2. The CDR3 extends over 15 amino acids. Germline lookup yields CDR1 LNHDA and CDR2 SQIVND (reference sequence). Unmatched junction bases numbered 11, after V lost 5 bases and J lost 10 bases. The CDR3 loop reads CASSSRTSGYREQFF. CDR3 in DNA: TGTGCCAGTAGTTCTCGGACTAGCGGCTATCGGGAGCAGTTCTTC.

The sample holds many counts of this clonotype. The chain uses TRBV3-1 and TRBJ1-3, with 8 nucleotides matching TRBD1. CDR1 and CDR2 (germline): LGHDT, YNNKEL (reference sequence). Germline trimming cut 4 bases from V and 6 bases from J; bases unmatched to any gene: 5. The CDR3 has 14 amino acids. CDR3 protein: CASSRQGSENTIYF. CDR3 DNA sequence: TGTGCCAGCAGCCGACAGGGGAGCGAAAACACCATATATTTT.

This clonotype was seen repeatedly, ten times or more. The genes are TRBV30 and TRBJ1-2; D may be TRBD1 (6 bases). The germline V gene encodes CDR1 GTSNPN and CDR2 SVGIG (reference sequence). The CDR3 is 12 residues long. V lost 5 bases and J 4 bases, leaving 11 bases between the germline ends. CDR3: CAWGRQVYGYTF. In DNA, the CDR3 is TGTGCCTGGGGAAGACAGGTCTATGGCTACACCTTC.

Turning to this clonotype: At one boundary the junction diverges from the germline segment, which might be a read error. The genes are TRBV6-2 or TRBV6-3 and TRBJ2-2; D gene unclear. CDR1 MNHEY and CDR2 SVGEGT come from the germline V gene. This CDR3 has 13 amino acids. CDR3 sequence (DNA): TGTGCCACCAGTGTCGCAGCCACCGGGGAGCTGTTTTTT. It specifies CATSVAATGELFF.

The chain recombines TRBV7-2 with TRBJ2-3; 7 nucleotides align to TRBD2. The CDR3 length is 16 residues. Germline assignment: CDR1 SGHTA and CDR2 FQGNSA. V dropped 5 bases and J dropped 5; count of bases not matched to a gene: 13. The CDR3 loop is CASSLSSSGGGDTQYF. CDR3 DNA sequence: TGTGCCAGCAGCCTCTCTTCTTCGGGGGGAGGAGATACGCAGTATTTT. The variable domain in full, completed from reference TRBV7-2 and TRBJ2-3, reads GAGVSQSPSNKVTEKGKDVELRCDPISGHTALYWYRQSLGQGLEFLIYFQGNSAPDKSGLPSDRFSAERTGGSVSTLTIQRTQQEDSAVYLCASSLSSSGGGDTQYFGPGTRLTVL.

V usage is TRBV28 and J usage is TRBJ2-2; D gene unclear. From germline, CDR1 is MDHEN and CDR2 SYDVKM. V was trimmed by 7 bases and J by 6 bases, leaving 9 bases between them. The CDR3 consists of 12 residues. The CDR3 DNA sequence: TGTGCCAGCAATTGGATGGCCGGGGAGCTGTTTTTT. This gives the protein CASNWMAGELFF.

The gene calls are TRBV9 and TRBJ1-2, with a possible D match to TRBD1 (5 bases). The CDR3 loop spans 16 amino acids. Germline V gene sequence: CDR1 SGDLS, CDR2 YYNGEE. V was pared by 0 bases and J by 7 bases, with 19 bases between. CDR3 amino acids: CASSVGPRAADSGYTF. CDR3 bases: TGTGCCAGCAGCGTAGGGCCCAGGGCAGCGGACTCTGGCTACACCTTC. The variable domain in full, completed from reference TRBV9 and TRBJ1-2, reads DSGVTQTPKHLITATGQRVTLRCSPRSGDLSVYWYQQSLDQGLQFLIQYYNGEERAKGNILERFSAQQFPDLHSELNLSSLELGDSALYFCASSVGPRAADSGYTFGSGTRLTVV.

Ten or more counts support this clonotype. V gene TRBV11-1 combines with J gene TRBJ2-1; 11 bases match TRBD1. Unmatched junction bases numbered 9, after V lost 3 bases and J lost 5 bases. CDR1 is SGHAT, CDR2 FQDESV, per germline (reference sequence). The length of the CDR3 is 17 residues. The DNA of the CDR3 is TGTGCCAGCAGCTTTGCCGGACAGGGGGCGGGGGACAATGAGCAGTTCTTC. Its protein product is CASSFAGQGAGDNEQFF.

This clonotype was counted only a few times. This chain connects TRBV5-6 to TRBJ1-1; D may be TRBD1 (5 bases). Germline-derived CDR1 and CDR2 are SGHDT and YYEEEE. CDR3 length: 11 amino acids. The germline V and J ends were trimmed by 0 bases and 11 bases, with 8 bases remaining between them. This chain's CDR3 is CASSLGGDAFF. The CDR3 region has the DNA TGTGCCAGCAGCTTGGGAGGGGACGCTTTCTTT.

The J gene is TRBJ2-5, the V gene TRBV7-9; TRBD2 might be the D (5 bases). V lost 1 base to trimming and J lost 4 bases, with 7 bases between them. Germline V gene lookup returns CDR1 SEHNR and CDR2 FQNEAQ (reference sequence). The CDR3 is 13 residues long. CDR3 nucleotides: TGTGCCAGCAGCTTAGATGGGAGAGAGACCCAGTACTTC. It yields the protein CASSLDGRETQYF. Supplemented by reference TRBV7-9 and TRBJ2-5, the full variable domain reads DTGVSQNPRHKITKRGQNVTFRCDPISEHNRLYWYRQTLGQGPEFLTYFQNEAQLEKSRLLSDRFSAERPKGSFSTLEIQRTEQGDSAMYLCASSLDGRETQYFGPGTRLLVL.

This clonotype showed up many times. CDR3 DNA sequence: TGTGCCAGCAGTGCTATGGGGGATGAGCAGTTCTTC. Encoded protein: CASSAMGDEQFF. This chain connects TRBV28 to TRBJ2-1, with D perhaps assigned TRBD1 or TRBD2 (5 bases each). This CDR3 has 12 residues. The V end was cut by 5 bases, the J end by 8 bases, with 10 bases between. Germline V gives CDR1 MDHEN, CDR2 SYDVKM.

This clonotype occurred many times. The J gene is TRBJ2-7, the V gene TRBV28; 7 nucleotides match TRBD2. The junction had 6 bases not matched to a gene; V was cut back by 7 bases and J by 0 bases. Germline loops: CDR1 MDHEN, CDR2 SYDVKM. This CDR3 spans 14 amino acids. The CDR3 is CASIRAGNSYEQYF. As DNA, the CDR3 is TGTGCCAGCATTCGAGCGGGAAACTCCTACGAGCAGTACTTC.

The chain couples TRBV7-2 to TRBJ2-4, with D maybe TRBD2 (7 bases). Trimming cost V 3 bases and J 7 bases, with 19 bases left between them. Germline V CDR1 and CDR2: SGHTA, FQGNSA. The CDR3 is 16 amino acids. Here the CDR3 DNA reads TGTGCCAGCAGCTTGCCTGGTGGGGGAGGGGGGAACATTCAGTACTTC. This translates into CASSLPGGGGGNIQYF.

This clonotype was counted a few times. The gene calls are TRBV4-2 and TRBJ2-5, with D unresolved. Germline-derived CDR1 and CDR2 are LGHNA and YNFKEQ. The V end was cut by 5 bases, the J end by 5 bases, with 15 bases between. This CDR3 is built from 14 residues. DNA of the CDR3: TGTGCCAGCAGCTTGAGGCTAGTAGAGGAGACCCAGTACTTC. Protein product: CASSLRLVEETQYF.

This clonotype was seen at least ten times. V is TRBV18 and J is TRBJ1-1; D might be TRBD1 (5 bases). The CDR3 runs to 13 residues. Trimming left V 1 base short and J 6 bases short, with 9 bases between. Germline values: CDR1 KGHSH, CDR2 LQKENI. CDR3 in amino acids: CASSPRDQSEAFF. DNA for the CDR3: TGTGCCAGCTCACCACGGGACCAATCTGAAGCTTTCTTT.

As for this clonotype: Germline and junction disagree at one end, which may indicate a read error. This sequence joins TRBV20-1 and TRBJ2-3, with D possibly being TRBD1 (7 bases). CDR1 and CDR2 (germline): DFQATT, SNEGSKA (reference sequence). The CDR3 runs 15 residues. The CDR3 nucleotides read TGCAGTGCCAGAGGAGGGGGCGGAAACACAGATACGCAGTATTTT. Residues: CSARGGGGNTDTQYF.

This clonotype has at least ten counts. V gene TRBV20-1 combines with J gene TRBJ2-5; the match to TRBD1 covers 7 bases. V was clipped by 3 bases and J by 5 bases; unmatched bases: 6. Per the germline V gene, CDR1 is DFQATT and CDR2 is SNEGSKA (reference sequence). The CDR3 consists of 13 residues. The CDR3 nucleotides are TGCAGTGCTAGGGGGACAGCTCAGGAGACCCAGTACTTC. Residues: CSARGTAQETQYF.

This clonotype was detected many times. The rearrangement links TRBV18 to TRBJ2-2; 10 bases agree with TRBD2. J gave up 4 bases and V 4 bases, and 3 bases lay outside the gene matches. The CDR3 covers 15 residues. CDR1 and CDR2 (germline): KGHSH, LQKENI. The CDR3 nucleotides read TGTGCCAGCTCACACGGACTAGCGGCCACCGGGGAGCTGTTTTTT. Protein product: CASSHGLAATGELFF.

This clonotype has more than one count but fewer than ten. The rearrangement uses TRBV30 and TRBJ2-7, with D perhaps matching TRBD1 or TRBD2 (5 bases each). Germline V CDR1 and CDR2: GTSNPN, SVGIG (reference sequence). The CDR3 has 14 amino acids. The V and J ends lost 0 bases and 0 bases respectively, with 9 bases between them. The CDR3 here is CAWSVPGSSYEQYF. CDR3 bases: TGTGCCTGGAGTGTACCAGGGAGCTCCTACGAGCAGTACTTC.

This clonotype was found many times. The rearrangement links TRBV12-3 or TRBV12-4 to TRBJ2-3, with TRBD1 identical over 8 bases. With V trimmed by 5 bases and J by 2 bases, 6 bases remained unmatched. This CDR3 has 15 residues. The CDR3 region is CASSNQGASTDTQYF. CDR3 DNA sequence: TGTGCCAGCAGTAACCAGGGGGCTTCCACAGATACGCAGTATTTT.

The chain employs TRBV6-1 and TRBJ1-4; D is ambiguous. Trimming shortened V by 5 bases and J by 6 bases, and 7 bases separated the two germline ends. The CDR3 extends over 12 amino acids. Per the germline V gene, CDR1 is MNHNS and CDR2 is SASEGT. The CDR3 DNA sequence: TGTGCCAGCAGTCATCCGGATGAAAAACTGTTTTTT. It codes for CASSHPDEKLFF.